This record concerns one T cell receptor beta chain sequence. What it recognizes is unknown. The CDR3 runs 16 residues. Between the trimmed V and J ends, which lost 0 bases and 0 bases, there was a span of 9 bases. Germline CDR1 and CDR2: SGHNT and YYREEE (reference sequence). This record comes from a study of graft-versus-host responses after intestinal transplantation. TCRdb's copy holds only in-frame clones and misses some; the assay was immunoSEQ multiplex PCR. The sample has over 100,000 clones; roughly nine tenths are singletons. The J gene is TRBJ2-2, the V gene TRBV5-4; unclear D gene. The material sequenced was unstimulated CD4+ T cells sorted from spleen or lymph node cells, taken before intestinal transplant. This sequence originates from a human donor who received an intestinal transplant. The CDR3 DNA reads as TGTGCCAGCAGCTTGGGGCAAGTTGCGAACACCGGGGAGCTGTTTTTT. This gives the protein CASSLGQVANTGELFF.